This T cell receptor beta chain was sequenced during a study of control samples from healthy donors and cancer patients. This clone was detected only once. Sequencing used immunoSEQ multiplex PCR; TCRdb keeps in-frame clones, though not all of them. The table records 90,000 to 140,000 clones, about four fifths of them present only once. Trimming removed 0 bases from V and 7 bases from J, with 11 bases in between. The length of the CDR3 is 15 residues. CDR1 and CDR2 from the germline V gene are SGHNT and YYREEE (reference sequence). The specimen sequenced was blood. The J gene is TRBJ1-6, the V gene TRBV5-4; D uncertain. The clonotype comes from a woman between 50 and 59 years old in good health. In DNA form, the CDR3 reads TGTGCCAGCAGCTTGGAGGCGGTAACCAATTCACCCCTCCACTTT. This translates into CASSLEAVTNSPLHF.